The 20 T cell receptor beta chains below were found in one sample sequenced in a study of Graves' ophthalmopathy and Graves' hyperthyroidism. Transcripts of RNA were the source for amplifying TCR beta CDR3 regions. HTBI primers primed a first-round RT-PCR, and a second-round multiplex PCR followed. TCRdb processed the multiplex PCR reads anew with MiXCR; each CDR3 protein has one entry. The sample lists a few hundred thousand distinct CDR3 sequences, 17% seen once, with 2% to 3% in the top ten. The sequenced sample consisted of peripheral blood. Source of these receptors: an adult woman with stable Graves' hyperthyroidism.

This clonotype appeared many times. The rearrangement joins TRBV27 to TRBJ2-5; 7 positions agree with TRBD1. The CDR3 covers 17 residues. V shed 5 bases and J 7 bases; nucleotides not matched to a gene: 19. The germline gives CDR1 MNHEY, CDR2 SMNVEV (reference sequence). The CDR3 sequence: CASSTALRDSSHRTQYF. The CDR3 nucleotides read TGTGCCAGCAGTACAGCACTCCGGGACAGCAGTCACCGGACCCAGTACTTC.

CDR3 DNA: TGTGCCAGCAGAAGAGGACTCCGGGAAAGGGAGCAGTACTTC. This translates into CASRRGLREREQYF. The chain uses TRBV27 and TRBJ2-7, with D perhaps TRBD2 (5 bases). V was cut by 6 bases and J by 7 bases, with 19 bases left in between. Germline CDR1 MNHEY, CDR2 SMNVEV (reference sequence). There are 14 residues in the CDR3.

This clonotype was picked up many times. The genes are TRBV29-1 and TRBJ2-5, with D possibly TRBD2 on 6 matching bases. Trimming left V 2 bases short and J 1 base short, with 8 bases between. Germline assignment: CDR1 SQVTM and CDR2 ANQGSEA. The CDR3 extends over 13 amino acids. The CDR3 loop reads CSVEWGVQETQYF. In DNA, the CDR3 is TGCAGCGTTGAATGGGGGGTCCAAGAGACCCAGTACTTC.

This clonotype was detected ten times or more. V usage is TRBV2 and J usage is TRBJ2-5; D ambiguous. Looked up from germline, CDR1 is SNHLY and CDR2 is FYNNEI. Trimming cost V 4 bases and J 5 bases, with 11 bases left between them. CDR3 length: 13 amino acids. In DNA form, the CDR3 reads TGTGCCAGCAGTGCTAGGCTCGGTGAGACCCAGTACTTC. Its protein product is CASSARLGETQYF.

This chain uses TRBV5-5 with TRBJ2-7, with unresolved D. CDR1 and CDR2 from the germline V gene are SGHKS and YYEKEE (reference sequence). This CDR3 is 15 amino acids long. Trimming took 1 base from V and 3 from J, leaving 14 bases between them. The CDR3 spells CASSLSLGAIYEQYF. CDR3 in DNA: TGTGCCAGCAGCTTGAGCTTAGGAGCAATCTACGAGCAGTACTTC.

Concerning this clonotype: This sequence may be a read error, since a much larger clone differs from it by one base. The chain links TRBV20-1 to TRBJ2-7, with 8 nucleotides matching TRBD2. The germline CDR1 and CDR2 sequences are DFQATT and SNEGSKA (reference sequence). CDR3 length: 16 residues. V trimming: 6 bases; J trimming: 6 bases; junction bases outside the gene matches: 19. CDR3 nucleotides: TGCAGTGCCTGCGCTAACCGAGGCGGGAGCGGGGGCGAGCAGTACTTC. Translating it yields CSACANRGGSGGEQYF.

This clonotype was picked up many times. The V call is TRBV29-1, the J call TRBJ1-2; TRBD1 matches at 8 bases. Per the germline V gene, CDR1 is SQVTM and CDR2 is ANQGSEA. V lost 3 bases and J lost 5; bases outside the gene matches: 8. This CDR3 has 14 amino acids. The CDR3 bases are TGCAGCGTTGAGTCGAACAGGGGGGTTTATGGCTACACCTTC. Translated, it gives CSVESNRGVYGYTF.

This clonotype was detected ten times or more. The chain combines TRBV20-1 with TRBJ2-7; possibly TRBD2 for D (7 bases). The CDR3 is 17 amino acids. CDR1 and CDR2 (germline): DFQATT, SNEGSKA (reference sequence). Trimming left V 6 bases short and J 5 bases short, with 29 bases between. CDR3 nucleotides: TGCAGTGCCGCTAGAGGGGAGGGGGGGCGGTCATTCGACGAGCAGTACTTC. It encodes CSAARGEGGRSFDEQYF.

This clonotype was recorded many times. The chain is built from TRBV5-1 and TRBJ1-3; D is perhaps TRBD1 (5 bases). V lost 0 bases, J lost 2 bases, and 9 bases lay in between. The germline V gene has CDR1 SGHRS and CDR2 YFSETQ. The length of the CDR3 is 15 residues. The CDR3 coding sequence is TGCGCCAGCAGCTTGGATCGACAGCCTGGAAACACCATATATTTT. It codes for CASSLDRQPGNTIYF.

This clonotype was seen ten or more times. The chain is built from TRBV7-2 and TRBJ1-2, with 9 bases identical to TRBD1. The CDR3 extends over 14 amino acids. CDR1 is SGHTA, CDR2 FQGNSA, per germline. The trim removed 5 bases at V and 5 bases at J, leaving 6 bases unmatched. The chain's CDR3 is CASSPRTGEYGYTF. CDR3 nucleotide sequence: TGTGCCAGCAGCCCTCGGACAGGGGAGTATGGCTACACCTTC.

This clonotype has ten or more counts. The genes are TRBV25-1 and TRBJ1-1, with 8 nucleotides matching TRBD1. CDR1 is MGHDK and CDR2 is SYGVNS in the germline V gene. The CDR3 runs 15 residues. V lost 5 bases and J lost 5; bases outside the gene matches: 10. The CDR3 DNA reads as TGTGCCAGCAGTTTCCTCGACAGGGGCAGGACTGAAGCTTTCTTT. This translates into CASSFLDRGRTEAFF.

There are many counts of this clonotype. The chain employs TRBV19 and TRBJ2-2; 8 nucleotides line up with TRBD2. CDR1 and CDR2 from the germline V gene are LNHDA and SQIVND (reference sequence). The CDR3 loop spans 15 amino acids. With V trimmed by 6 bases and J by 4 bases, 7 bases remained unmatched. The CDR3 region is CASSPGLGSTGELFF. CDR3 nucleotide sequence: TGTGCCAGTAGCCCGGGACTAGGGAGCACCGGGGAGCTGTTTTTT.

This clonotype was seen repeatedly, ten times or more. The CDR3 DNA follows: TGCAGTGCTTCTTCCGTACCCTGGTCTGAAGCTTTCTTT. Translation gives CSASSVPWSEAFF. J is TRBJ1-1 and V is TRBV20-1; D gene ambiguous. This CDR3 is built from 13 residues. V lost 5 bases and J 6 bases, leaving 16 bases between the germline ends. The germline CDR1 and CDR2 sequences are DFQATT and SNEGSKA (reference sequence).

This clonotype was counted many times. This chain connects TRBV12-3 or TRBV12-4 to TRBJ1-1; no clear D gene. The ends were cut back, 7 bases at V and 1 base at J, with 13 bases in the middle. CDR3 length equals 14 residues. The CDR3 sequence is CASKTWTENTEAFF. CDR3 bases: TGTGCCAGCAAAACCTGGACGGAGAACACTGAAGCTTTCTTT.

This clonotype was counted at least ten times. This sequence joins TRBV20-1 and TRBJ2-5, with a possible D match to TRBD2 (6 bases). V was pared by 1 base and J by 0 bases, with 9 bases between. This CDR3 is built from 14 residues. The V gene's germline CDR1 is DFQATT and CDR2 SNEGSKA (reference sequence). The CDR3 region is CSARGGLNQETQYF. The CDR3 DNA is TGCAGTGCTAGAGGCGGACTAAACCAAGAGACCCAGTACTTC.

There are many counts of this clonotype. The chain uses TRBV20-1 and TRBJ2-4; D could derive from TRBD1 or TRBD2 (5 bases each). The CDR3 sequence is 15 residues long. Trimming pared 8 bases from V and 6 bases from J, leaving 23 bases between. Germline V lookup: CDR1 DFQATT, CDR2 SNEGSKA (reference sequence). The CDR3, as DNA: TGCAGTTTAGGGGTTGGGGGATCCCCGACAAACATTCAGTACTTC. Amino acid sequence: CSLGVGGSPTNIQYF.

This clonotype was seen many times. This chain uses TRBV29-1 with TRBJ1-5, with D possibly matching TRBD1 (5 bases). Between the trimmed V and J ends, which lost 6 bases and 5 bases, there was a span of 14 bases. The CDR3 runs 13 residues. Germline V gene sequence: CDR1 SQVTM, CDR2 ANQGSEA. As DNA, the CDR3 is TGCAGCGTCAAAGGCCAGGGCCATCAGCCCCAGCATTTT. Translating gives CSVKGQGHQPQHF.

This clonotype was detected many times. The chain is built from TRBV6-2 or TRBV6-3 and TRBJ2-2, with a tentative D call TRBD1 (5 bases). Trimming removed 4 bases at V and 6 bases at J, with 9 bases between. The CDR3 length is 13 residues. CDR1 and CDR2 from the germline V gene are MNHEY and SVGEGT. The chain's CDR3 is CASSFRGSGELFF. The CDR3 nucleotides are TGTGCCAGCAGTTTTAGGGGTTCCGGGGAGCTGTTTTTT.

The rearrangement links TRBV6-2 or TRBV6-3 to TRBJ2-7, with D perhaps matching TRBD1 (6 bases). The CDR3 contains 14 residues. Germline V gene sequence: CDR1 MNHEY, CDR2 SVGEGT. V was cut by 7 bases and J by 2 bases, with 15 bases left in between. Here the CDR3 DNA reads TGTGCCAGCAAGCGAGGGACAACTCCCTACGAGCAGTACTTC. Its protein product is CASKRGTTPYEQYF.

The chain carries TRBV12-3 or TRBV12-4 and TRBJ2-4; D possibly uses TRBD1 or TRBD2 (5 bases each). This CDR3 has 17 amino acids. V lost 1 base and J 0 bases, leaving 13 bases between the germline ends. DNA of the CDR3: TGTGCCAGCAGTTTAGGTCCGGGACGCCGAGCCAAAAACATTCAGTACTTC. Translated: CASSLGPGRRAKNIQYF.